The 21 T cell receptor beta chains below all came from one sample that was sequenced in a study of cytomegalovirus exposure and HLA in healthy donors. Use of 60 Vbeta and 13 Jbeta primers characterized the PCR. Profiled with immunoSEQ multiplex PCR; TCRdb holds only in-frame clones, not every one. The table records approximately 240,000 clones, roughly 90% of them present only once. Sample: PBMCs. The receptors come from a woman aged 18-35 years in good health and CMV-seronegative.

The chain recombines TRBV9 with TRBJ1-1; a weak D match, TRBD1 (5 bases). Between the trimmed V and J ends, which lost 3 bases and 2 bases, there was a span of 14 bases. This CDR3 comprises 15 residues. The germline CDR1 and CDR2 sequences are SGDLS and YYNGEE. The CDR3 coding sequence is TGTGCCAGCAGCGCCTTGGACAAAGTAAACACTGAAGCTTTCTTT. Translation: CASSALDKVNTEAFF.

This clone was counted a few times. CDR3 residues: CASSLSQSYEQYF. The CDR3 nucleotides are TGTGCCAGCAGTTTATCACAGTCCTACGAGCAGTACTTC. The V and J genes are TRBV27 and TRBJ2-7; D gene unclear. CDR1 is MNHEY, CDR2 SMNVEV, per germline (reference sequence). Trimming removed 0 bases from V and 1 base from J, with 4 bases in between. This CDR3 spans 13 amino acids.

The chain employs TRBV28 and TRBJ2-1; D remains ambiguous. Germline V gene data show CDR1 as MDHEN and CDR2 as SYDVKM. V was pared by 8 bases and J by 0 bases, with 17 bases between. CDR3 size: 16 residues. This chain's CDR3 is CASQIMGLHSYNEQFF. The DNA for the CDR3 is TGTGCCAGCCAAATAATGGGCCTGCACTCCTACAATGAGCAGTTCTTC. The full variable domain, its missing parts supplied by reference TRBV28 and TRBJ2-1, is DVKVTQSSRYLVKRTGEKVFLECVQDMDHENMFWYRQDPGLGLRLIYFSYDVKMKEKGDIPEGYSVSREKKERFSLILESASTNQTSMYLCASQIMGLHSYNEQFFGPGTRLTVL.

The chain is built from TRBV10-1 and TRBJ2-1; possibly TRBD2 for D (6 bases). The CDR3 totals 16 residues. V gave up 0 bases and J gave up 5 bases, with 14 bases separating them. Germline lookup yields CDR1 WNHNN and CDR2 SYGVQD (reference sequence). CDR3 DNA sequence: TGCGCCAGCAGTGAGTCGATACTGGGGACTGACAATGAGCAGTTCTTC. Translated, it gives CASSESILGTDNEQFF.

The V and J genes are TRBV4-3 and TRBJ2-7, with a weak D call TRBD2 (6 bases). Germline assignment: CDR1 LGHNA and CDR2 YSLEER. The CDR3 has 14 residues. Trimming took off 1 base at V and 3 bases at J, with 10 bases between the two ends. The CDR3 DNA sequence: TGCGCCAGCAGCCAAGGACTAGTGGGCTACGAGCAGTACTTC. Amino acid sequence: CASSQGLVGYEQYF.

The V and J genes are TRBV19 and TRBJ1-5; 10 bases are a match to TRBD1. V shed 8 bases, J shed 6 bases, and the junction held 22 bases outside the gene matches. The germline V gene has CDR1 LNHDA and CDR2 SQIVND (reference sequence). This CDR3 has 19 residues. DNA of the CDR3: TGTGCCAGTTCGTTCCTCGGGACAGGGGATTGGGATCGGCGTCAGCCCCAGCATTTT. It is translated as CASSFLGTGDWDRRQPQHF.

The chain is built from TRBV18 and TRBJ1-6, with a tentative D call TRBD1 (6 bases). Per germline, CDR1 KGHSH and CDR2 LQKENI. The CDR3 is made up of 16 amino acids. Trimming took 4 bases from V and 12 from J, leaving 22 bases between them. CDR3 region: CASSQPGAGVSGPLHF. CDR3 nucleotide sequence: TGTGCCAGCTCACAACCAGGGGCAGGGGTTTCCGGACCCCTCCACTTT.

This chain's CDR3 is CASSISSYYNEQFF. CDR3 in DNA: TGTGCCAGTAGTATCTCTTCCTACTACAATGAGCAGTTCTTC. J is TRBJ2-1 and V is TRBV19; the D is unclear. The CDR3 spans 14 residues. Between the trimmed V and J ends, which lost 3 bases and 3 bases, there was a span of 9 bases. Germline V lookup: CDR1 LNHDA, CDR2 SQIVND (reference sequence).

This chain joins TRBV11-2 and TRBJ2-7; TRBD1 agrees at 11 bases. The CDR3 has 14 residues. The germline V gene encodes CDR1 SGHAT and CDR2 FQNNGV. V lost 5 bases, J lost 2 bases, and 2 bases stayed unmatched. In nucleotides, the CDR3 is TGTGCCAGCAGCCGGGACAGGGGGACCTACGAGCAGTACTTC. Residues: CASSRDRGTYEQYF.

The rearrangement links TRBV15 to TRBJ1-4; possibly TRBD1 for D (6 bases). CDR3 length equals 15 residues. V lost 3 bases and J 8 bases, leaving 16 bases between the germline ends. Germline CDR1 and CDR2: LNHNV and YYDKDF (reference sequence). The CDR3 DNA reads as TGTGCCACCAGCAGGGGCGGGGGACAATGGGAAAAACTGTTTTTT. Its protein is CATSRGGGQWEKLFF.

The rearrangement links TRBV7-9 to TRBJ2-1; D is possibly TRBD1 (6 bases). This CDR3 region has 14 residues. CDR1 is SEHNR, CDR2 FQNEAQ, per germline (reference sequence). With 4 bases removed from V and 10 bases from J, the gap between germline ends came to 17 bases. The CDR3 region is CASSSTLSTGEQFF. The CDR3 nucleotides are TGTGCCAGCAGCTCAACACTTAGCACAGGGGAGCAGTTCTTC.

This rearrangement joins TRBV6-5 to TRBJ2-7; D gene unclear. Germline CDR1 MNHEY, CDR2 SVGAGI. V lost 3 bases, J lost 2 bases, and 11 bases lay in between. The CDR3 covers 14 residues. The CDR3 nucleotides read TGTGCCAGCAGTTATTACAATGCAGCCTACGAGCAGTACTTC. This encodes CASSYYNAAYEQYF.

The V call is TRBV15, the J call TRBJ1-2; 8 bases line up with TRBD1. The germline gives CDR1 LNHNV, CDR2 YYDKDF (reference sequence). The trim removed 5 bases at V and 4 bases at J, leaving 12 bases unmatched. The CDR3 runs 16 residues. The CDR3 sequence is CATSVRQGPRFYGYTF. DNA for the CDR3: TGTGCCACCAGCGTAAGACAGGGGCCGCGGTTCTATGGCTACACCTTC.

The CDR3 nucleotides are TGTGCCAGCAGCGGCACGACAGGGACTAACTATGGCTACACCTTC. Protein product: CASSGTTGTNYGYTF. The chain couples TRBV9 to TRBJ1-2, with 7 bases aligning to TRBD1. V lost 3 bases and J lost 0; bases outside the gene matches: 5. This CDR3 region has 15 residues. Germline V gives CDR1 SGDLS, CDR2 YYNGEE.

This sequence joins TRBV27 and TRBJ2-1; 9 bases fit TRBD1. The germline V gene has CDR1 MNHEY and CDR2 SMNVEV (reference sequence). V trimming: 1 base; J trimming: 8 bases; junction bases outside the gene matches: 6. The CDR3 is made up of 15 amino acids. CDR3 loop: CASSLLGTGKDEQFF. In DNA, the CDR3 is TGTGCCAGCAGTTTATTAGGGACAGGGAAGGATGAGCAGTTCTTC.

The chain links TRBV9 to TRBJ1-4; 7 bases are shared with TRBD1. CDR1 and CDR2 from the germline V gene are SGDLS and YYNGEE. The length of the CDR3 is 14 residues. Trimming removed 3 bases from V and 4 bases from J; junction bases left unmatched: 3. The DNA of the CDR3 is TGTGCCAGCAGCGGACAGGGAAATAATGAAAAACTGTTTTTT. Its translation: CASSGQGNNEKLFF.

The V gene is TRBV25-1, the J gene TRBJ1-1, with unresolved D. CDR1 and CDR2 (germline): MGHDK, SYGVNS. CDR3 size: 13 residues. Trimming removed 8 bases from V and 0 bases from J, with 10 bases in between. CDR3 in DNA: TGTGCCAGCCAACATCGGGTGAACACTGAAGCTTTCTTT. Residues: CASQHRVNTEAFF.

The genes are TRBV27 and TRBJ2-1; the match to TRBD2 covers 8 bases. The CDR3 is 16 amino acids. CDR1 MNHEY and CDR2 SMNVEV come from the germline V gene (reference sequence). V trimming: 6 bases; J trimming: 3 bases; junction bases outside the gene matches: 10. The CDR3 here is CASRVGGLANYNEQFF. CDR3 in DNA: TGTGCCAGCAGAGTCGGAGGACTAGCTAACTACAATGAGCAGTTCTTC.

This clone turned up a few times. The rearrangement uses TRBV15 and TRBJ2-1; 7 nucleotides agree with TRBD1. The CDR3 sequence is 15 residues long. CDR1 is LNHNV and CDR2 is YYDKDF in the germline V gene (reference sequence). V gave up 6 bases and J gave up 2 bases; unmatched junction bases: 7. CDR3 sequence: CATRDAGGPYNEQFF. The CDR3 region has the DNA TGTGCCACCAGGGATGCAGGGGGTCCCTACAATGAGCAGTTCTTC.

This clone appeared once. The chain is built from TRBV20-1 and TRBJ1-4; D is undetermined. V lost 2 bases, J lost 7 bases, and 5 bases lay in between. The CDR3 contains 11 residues. The V gene's germline CDR1 is DFQATT and CDR2 SNEGSKA (reference sequence). The CDR3 is CSARFREKLFF. CDR3 nucleotide sequence: TGCAGTGCTAGATTTCGTGAAAAACTGTTTTTT.

This clone was recorded once. J is TRBJ2-3 and V is TRBV7-2; TRBD2 might be the D (7 bases). The CDR3 is 15 residues long. Per germline, CDR1 SGHTA and CDR2 FQGNSA. Trimming stripped 0 bases from V and 4 bases from J, with 11 bases between. CDR3 DNA: TGTGCCAGCAGCTTAGCAGGCGGGGGCCCAGATACGCAGTATTTT. Translated: CASSLAGGGPDTQYF. The full variable domain, in which reference TRBV7-2 and TRBJ2-3 provide the parts outside the CDR3, is GAGVSQSPSNKVTEKGKDVELRCDPISGHTALYWYRQSLGQGLEFLIYFQGNSAPDKSGLPSDRFSAERTGGSVSTLTIQRTQQEDSAVYLCASSLAGGGPDTQYFGPGTRLTVL.